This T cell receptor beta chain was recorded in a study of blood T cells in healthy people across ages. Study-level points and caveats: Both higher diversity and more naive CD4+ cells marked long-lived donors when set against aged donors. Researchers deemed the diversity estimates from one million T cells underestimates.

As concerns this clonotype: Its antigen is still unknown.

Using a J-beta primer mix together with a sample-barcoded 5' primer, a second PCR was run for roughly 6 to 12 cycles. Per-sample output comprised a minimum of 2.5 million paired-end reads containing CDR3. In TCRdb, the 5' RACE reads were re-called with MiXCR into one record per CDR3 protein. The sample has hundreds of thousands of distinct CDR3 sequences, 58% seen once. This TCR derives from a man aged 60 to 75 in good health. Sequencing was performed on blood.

The DNA for the CDR3 is TGTGCCAGCTCACCACAGATCCAGGGTAATTCACCCCTCCACTTT. Translating gives CASSPQIQGNSPLHF. The genes are TRBV18 and TRBJ1-6, with TRBD1 as a possible D gene (5 bases). Per germline, CDR1 KGHSH and CDR2 LQKENI. This CDR3 region has 15 residues. V gave up 1 base and J gave up 6 bases, with 10 bases separating them.